A single sample gave rise to the 21 T cell receptor beta chains below, sequenced in a study of shared clonotypes between healthy human individuals. Produced via immunoSEQ multiplex PCR; TCRdb's table is partial and in-frame only. The sample comprises under 2.5 million clones, just under 95% of which are singletons, and roughly 0.34% rests with the top ten. Sample: naive CD4+ T cells from PBMCs. Subset denoted: CD45RA+ positively selected. The source of these receptors is a man aged 18-30 years in good health. Some clones in this sample may be carry-over from other donors' samples.

The chain combines TRBV29-1 with TRBJ1-3; 7 nucleotides match TRBD1. Germline CDR1 is SQVTM and CDR2 is ANQGSEA. The V gene end was trimmed by 6 bases and the J gene end by 0 bases; junction bases not matched to a gene: 5. This CDR3 spans 14 amino acids. In DNA, the CDR3 is TGCAGCGTCGTGGGACAGCACTCTGGAAACACCATATATTTT. Translated, it gives CSVVGQHSGNTIYF.

This sequence joins TRBV18 and TRBJ2-6, with TRBD1 as a possible D gene (5 bases). The CDR3 has 18 residues. Germline V gene sequence: CDR1 KGHSH, CDR2 LQKENI. V was trimmed by 1 base and J by 0 bases, leaving 13 bases between them. The CDR3 spells CASSPREGDPSGANVLTF. The CDR3 DNA reads TGTGCCAGCTCACCACGTGAAGGGGATCCCTCTGGGGCCAACGTCCTGACTTTC.

The chain joins TRBV5-1 to TRBJ2-3; 7 nucleotides align to TRBD2. V was pared by 0 bases and J by 6 bases, with 7 bases of the junction left unmatched. CDR3 length: 15 residues. Germline V gene sequence: CDR1 SGHRS, CDR2 YFSETQ. CDR3 loop: CASSLVRGREDTQYF. CDR3 sequence (DNA): TGCGCCAGCAGCTTGGTTCGCGGGAGAGAGGATACGCAGTATTTT.

The rearrangement uses TRBV10-3 and TRBJ2-3, with a weak D call TRBD2 (6 bases). CDR3 size: 15 residues. V was trimmed by 7 bases and J by 1 base, leaving 15 bases between them. Germline V gene sequence: CDR1 ENHRY, CDR2 SYGVKD. The CDR3 region is CAIMKRESGTDTQYF. CDR3 DNA: TGTGCCATCATGAAACGGGAGAGTGGCACAGATACGCAGTATTTT.

The chain links TRBV5-5 to TRBJ2-1; 9 bases line up with TRBD2. V was clipped by 6 bases and J by 0 bases; unmatched bases: 4. CDR1 is SGHKS and CDR2 is YYEKEE in the germline V gene (reference sequence). The CDR3 is made up of 15 amino acids. The CDR3 region has the DNA TGTGCCAGCACCTTTAGCGGGAGCTCCTACAATGAGCAGTTCTTC. Its translation: CASTFSGSSYNEQFF.

The table lists this clone with a count of one. The genes are TRBV5-1 and TRBJ2-3, with 11 bases matching TRBD2. CDR1 and CDR2 (germline): SGHRS, YFSETQ. J gave up 7 bases and V 4 bases, and 8 bases lay outside the gene matches. This CDR3 is built from 15 residues. CDR3: CASSMIAGGTNTQYF. The CDR3 DNA sequence: TGCGCCAGCAGCATGATAGCGGGAGGGACGAATACGCAGTATTTT.

Note on this clone: The sample holds other DNA sequences that translate to the same CDR3. The chain joins TRBV29-1 to TRBJ2-3, with TRBD2 matching 12 bases. Germline trimming cut 6 bases from V and 3 bases from J; bases unmatched to any gene: 7. Germline CDR1 SQVTM, CDR2 ANQGSEA. The CDR3 length is 15 residues. The CDR3, as DNA: TGCAGCGTAATTCTAGCGGGAGGGCCTACAGATACGCAGTATTTT. This translates into CSVILAGGPTDTQYF.

The chain's CDR3 is CASRLVSRKKGGRHYEQYF. The CDR3 region has the DNA TGTGCAAGTCGCTTAGTTTCCCGAAAGAAGGGCGGGAGGCATTACGAGCAGTACTTC. The chain couples TRBV12-2 to TRBJ2-7; TRBD2 is the table's D call and was not checked against the DNA. TRBV12-2 is designated a pseudogene. There are 19 residues in the CDR3.

CDR3 nucleotides: TGCAGCGTCCGGGCCGCAACCGGGGCCTACGAGCAGTACTTC. This codes for CSVRAATGAYEQYF. The J gene is TRBJ2-7, the V gene TRBV29-1, with D perhaps matching TRBD2 (5 bases). Germline-derived CDR1 and CDR2 are SQVTM and ANQGSEA. The CDR3 is made up of 14 amino acids. The ends were cut back, 6 bases at V and 2 bases at J, with 17 bases in the middle.

The rearrangement uses TRBV5-1 and TRBJ2-7; possibly TRBD1 for D (6 bases). Trimming cost V 5 bases and J 3 bases, with 12 bases left between them. The germline V gene has CDR1 SGHRS and CDR2 YFSETQ. The length of the CDR3 is 13 residues. CDR3 bases: TGCGCCAGCAGTAAGGACAGCCTCTACGAGCAGTACTTC. This translates into CASSKDSLYEQYF.

This sequence joins TRBV7-2 and TRBJ2-7; 10 bases align to TRBD1. CDR3 size: 17 residues. V shed 5 bases, J shed 3 bases, and the junction held 13 bases outside the gene matches. From germline, CDR1 is SGHTA and CDR2 FQGNSA. In DNA form, the CDR3 reads TGTGCCAGCAGCACGGGACAGGGGAAGAGTGGGAGCTACGAGCAGTACTTC. This translates into CASSTGQGKSGSYEQYF. Combining the CDR3 with reference TRBV7-2 and TRBJ2-7 gives the whole variable domain GAGVSQSPSNKVTEKGKDVELRCDPISGHTALYWYRQSLGQGLEFLIYFQGNSAPDKSGLPSDRFSAERTGGSVSTLTIQRTQQEDSAVYLCASSTGQGKSGSYEQYFGPGTRLTVT.

The genes are TRBV28 and TRBJ2-1, with TRBD2 matching 13 bases. The V gene's germline CDR1 is MDHEN and CDR2 SYDVKM. V was pared by 0 bases and J by 8 bases, with 4 bases of the junction left unmatched. There are 16 residues in the CDR3. CDR3 protein: CASSLWTSGRRDEQFF. Here the CDR3 DNA reads TGTGCCAGCAGTTTATGGACTAGCGGGAGGAGGGATGAGCAGTTCTTC. Combining the CDR3 with reference TRBV28 and TRBJ2-1 gives the whole variable domain DVKVTQSSRYLVKRTGEKVFLECVQDMDHENMFWYRQDPGLGLRLIYFSYDVKMKEKGDIPEGYSVSREKKERFSLILESASTNQTSMYLCASSLWTSGRRDEQFFGPGTRLTVL.

V and J are TRBV28 and TRBJ1-1; D remains unclear. The V end was cut by 7 bases, the J end by 0 bases, with 12 bases between. CDR1 is MDHEN, CDR2 SYDVKM, per germline. The CDR3 runs 14 residues. CDR3 loop: CASTRHSMNTEAFF. CDR3 sequence (DNA): TGTGCCAGCACACGTCACAGTATGAACACTGAAGCTTTCTTT. Together with reference TRBV28 and TRBJ1-1, the CDR3 gives the full variable domain: DVKVTQSSRYLVKRTGEKVFLECVQDMDHENMFWYRQDPGLGLRLIYFSYDVKMKEKGDIPEGYSVSREKKERFSLILESASTNQTSMYLCASTRHSMNTEAFFGQGTRLTVV.

CDR3 in DNA: TGTGCCAGCAGCGCAAGAGACAGGGAATACGAGCAGTACTTC. The encoded protein is CASSARDREYEQYF. The rearrangement joins TRBV9 to TRBJ2-7, with 7 bases identical to TRBD1. The CDR3 extends over 14 amino acids. CDR1 is SGDLS and CDR2 is YYNGEE in the germline V gene. Trimming cost V 3 bases and J 4 bases; bases outside gene matches: 7.

J is TRBJ2-2 and V is TRBV5-1; 10 positions agree with TRBD1. With 0 bases clipped from V and 7 bases from J, the junction kept 12 bases outside the gene matches. Germline V gives CDR1 SGHRS, CDR2 YFSETQ. This CDR3 region has 18 residues. Here the CDR3 reads CASSLDTPGTGVVGELFF. The CDR3 nucleotides are TGCGCCAGCAGCTTGGACACCCCCGGGACAGGGGTTGTCGGGGAGCTGTTTTTT.

The chain has TRBV15 and TRBJ2-2, with D possibly TRBD2 on 5 matching bases. V dropped 0 bases and J dropped 6 bases, with 11 bases sitting between them. The CDR3 has 15 amino acids. The germline V gene has CDR1 LNHNV and CDR2 YYDKDF (reference sequence). This chain's CDR3 is CATSRDWRYPGELFF. Written as DNA, the CDR3 is TGTGCCACCAGCAGAGATTGGAGGTACCCCGGGGAGCTGTTTTTT. Full variable domain (missing parts from reference TRBV15 and TRBJ2-2): DAMVIQNPRYQVTQFGKPVTLSCSQTLNHNVMYWYQQKSSQAPKLLFHYYDKDFNNEADTPDNFQSRRPNTSFCFLDIRSPGLGDTAMYLCATSRDWRYPGELFFGEGSRLTVL.

The V gene is TRBV18, the J gene TRBJ2-5; 7 bases are a match to TRBD1. Germline lookup yields CDR1 KGHSH and CDR2 LQKENI. The ends lost 0 bases at V and 4 bases at J; junction bases unmatched: 5. This CDR3 has 15 residues. In DNA form, the CDR3 reads TGTGCCAGCTCACCACCCATGGGACAGAGAGAGACCCAGTACTTC. It yields the protein CASSPPMGQRETQYF. The full variable domain, rest sourced from reference TRBV18 and TRBJ2-5, is NAGVMQNPRHLVRRRGQEARLRCSPMKGHSHVYWYRQLPEEGLKFMVYLQKENIIDESGMPKERFSAEFPKEGPSILRIQQVVRGDSAAYFCASSPPMGQRETQYFGPGTRLLVL.

Comments on this clone: The same CDR3 is also encoded by other DNA sequences in this sample. The chain carries TRBV7-2 and TRBJ1-1; D gene uncertain. CDR3 size: 14 residues. Germline-derived CDR1 and CDR2 are SGHTA and FQGNSA. Between the trimmed V and J ends, which lost 0 bases and 1 base, there was a span of 6 bases. In DNA, the CDR3 is TGTGCCAGCAGCTTAGCGAGGAGGAACACTGAAGCTTTCTTT. Its protein product is CASSLARRNTEAFF.

The rearrangement uses TRBV2 and TRBJ2-1; 9 bases agree with TRBD2. V shed 6 bases, J shed 9 bases, and the junction held 12 bases outside the gene matches. This CDR3 spans 15 amino acids. CDR1 is SNHLY and CDR2 is FYNNEI in the germline V gene. The CDR3 spells CASSLSGRGVLEQFF. The CDR3 coding sequence is TGTGCCAGCAGCCTTAGCGGGAGAGGGGTACTTGAGCAGTTCTTC.

The V and J genes are TRBV9 and TRBJ2-1; tentatively, D is TRBD1 or TRBD2 (5 bases each). Looked up from germline, CDR1 is SGDLS and CDR2 is YYNGEE. The CDR3 runs to 15 residues. Between the trimmed V and J ends, which lost 1 base and 6 bases, there was a span of 14 bases. Here the CDR3 reads CASSVNWDLLNEQFF. The CDR3 coding sequence is TGTGCCAGCAGCGTAAACTGGGACCTACTCAATGAGCAGTTCTTC.

This chain's CDR3 is CASSEEGKTTEAFF. The CDR3 DNA sequence: TGTGCCAGCAGTGAAGAAGGGAAGACCACTGAAGCTTTCTTT. The chain joins TRBV6-1 to TRBJ1-1, with no clear D. CDR1 MNHNS and CDR2 SASEGT come from the germline V gene. The V end was cut by 1 base, the J end by 4 bases, with 10 bases between. The CDR3 is made up of 14 amino acids.